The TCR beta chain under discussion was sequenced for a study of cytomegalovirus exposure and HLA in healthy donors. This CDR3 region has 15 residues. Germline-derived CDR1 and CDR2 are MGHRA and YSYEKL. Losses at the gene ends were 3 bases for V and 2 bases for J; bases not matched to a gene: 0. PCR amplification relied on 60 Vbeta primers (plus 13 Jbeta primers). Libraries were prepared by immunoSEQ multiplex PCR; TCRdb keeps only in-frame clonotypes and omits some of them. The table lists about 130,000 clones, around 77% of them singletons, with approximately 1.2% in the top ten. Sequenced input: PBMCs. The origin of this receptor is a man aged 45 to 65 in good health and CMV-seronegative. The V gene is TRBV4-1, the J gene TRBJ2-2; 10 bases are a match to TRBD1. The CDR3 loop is CASSQTGGNTGELFF. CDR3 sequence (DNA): TGCGCCAGCAGCCAGACAGGGGGCAACACCGGGGAGCTGTTTTTT.